The 9 T cell receptor beta chains presented below share a single source sample, sequenced in a study of blood T cell repertoires in COVID-19. Using immunoSEQ multiplex PCR, the repertoire was profiled, and TCRdb retains in-frame clones only, with some absent. The profile shows about 250,000 clones, around 85% of them singletons. The sample consisted of PBMCs or T cells enriched from blood (not recorded which). These receptors came from a woman aged 45-60 years with acute COVID-19.

The chain combines TRBV6-5 with TRBJ2-2; 7 positions match TRBD2. This CDR3 has 13 residues. The germline gives CDR1 MNHEY, CDR2 SVGAGI. Trimming took 6 bases from V and 5 from J; bases not matched to a gene: 3. DNA of the CDR3: TGTGCCAGCAGGGCGCGGGGGACCGGGGAGCTGTTTTTT. This encodes CASRARGTGELFF.

This rearrangement joins TRBV9 to TRBJ2-1; maybe TRBD2 (6 bases). Germline values: CDR1 SGDLS, CDR2 YYNGEE. This CDR3 region has 16 residues. Trimming took 4 bases from V and 0 from J, leaving 14 bases between them. The CDR3 is CASSLAGHSSYNEQFF. As DNA, the CDR3 is TGTGCCAGCAGCCTGGCGGGGCACAGCTCCTACAATGAGCAGTTCTTC. Complete variable domain (other parts from reference TRBV9 and TRBJ2-1): DSGVTQTPKHLITATGQRVTLRCSPRSGDLSVYWYQQSLDQGLQFLIQYYNGEERAKGNILERFSAQQFPDLHSELNLSSLELGDSALYFCASSLAGHSSYNEQFFGPGTRLTVL.

The CDR3 DNA is TGTGCCAGCAGGGGGAAGGGGGCTGAGTTCTTC. It yields the protein CASRGKGAEFF. This sequence joins TRBV2 and TRBJ2-1; 7 bases fit TRBD1. With 6 bases clipped from V and 14 bases from J, the junction kept 7 bases outside the gene matches. Germline assignment: CDR1 SNHLY and CDR2 FYNNEI. The CDR3 is 11 amino acids.

V and J are TRBV6-6 and TRBJ2-2; 11 positions agree with TRBD1. Germline trimming cut 7 bases from V and 6 bases from J; bases unmatched to any gene: 4. Germline values: CDR1 MNHNY, CDR2 SVGAGI (reference sequence). The CDR3 has 14 residues. CDR3 coding DNA: TGTGCCAGCAAGGGGGACAGGGGGTCCGGGGAGCTGTTTTTT. Translated: CASKGDRGSGELFF.

CDR3 loop: CASSIGGGGLYEQYF. In nucleotides, the CDR3 is TGTGCCAGTAGTATCGGAGGGGGGGGACTCTACGAGCAGTACTTC. The chain couples TRBV19 to TRBJ2-7, with D possibly TRBD2 on 7 matching bases. This CDR3 comprises 15 residues. Per germline, CDR1 LNHDA and CDR2 SQIVND (reference sequence). V lost 3 bases to trimming and J lost 3 bases, with 15 bases between them.

The chain recombines TRBV5-8 with TRBJ1-5; a possible D gene is TRBD1 (5 bases). CDR1 is SGHTS and CDR2 is YDEGEE in the germline V gene. The length of the CDR3 is 16 residues. V lost 0 bases and J 2 bases, leaving 12 bases between the germline ends. The CDR3 sequence is CASSLGTSAGNQPQHF. The CDR3 bases are TGTGCCAGCAGCTTGGGGACAAGCGCGGGCAATCAGCCCCAGCATTTT.

This chain joins TRBV7-2 and TRBJ2-3; D is ambiguous. The germline CDR1 and CDR2 sequences are SGHTA and FQGNSA. This CDR3 has 14 residues. The ends were cut back, 5 bases at V and 7 bases at J, with 16 bases in the middle. The CDR3 protein is CASSTSVRTYTQYF. The CDR3 DNA reads TGTGCCAGCAGCACCTCCGTACGTACATATACGCAGTATTTT.

The chain employs TRBV5-8 and TRBJ2-5; perhaps TRBD2 as D (6 bases). The CDR3 is made up of 14 amino acids. Germline V gene sequence: CDR1 SGHTS, CDR2 YDEGEE. The ends were cut back, 4 bases at V and 1 base at J, with 11 bases in the middle. CDR3: CASSLGLFQETQYF. CDR3 in DNA: TGTGCCAGCAGCCTGGGACTCTTCCAAGAGACCCAGTACTTC.

This chain links TRBV6-5 with TRBJ1-1; 8 nucleotides align to TRBD1. This CDR3 region has 14 residues. V shed 6 bases, J shed 2 bases, and the junction held 5 bases outside the gene matches. Germline CDR1 is MNHEY and CDR2 is SVGAGI. CDR3 nucleotide sequence: TGTGCCAGCAGGGACAGGGTGGGTAACACTGAAGCTTTCTTT. Translating gives CASRDRVGNTEAFF.